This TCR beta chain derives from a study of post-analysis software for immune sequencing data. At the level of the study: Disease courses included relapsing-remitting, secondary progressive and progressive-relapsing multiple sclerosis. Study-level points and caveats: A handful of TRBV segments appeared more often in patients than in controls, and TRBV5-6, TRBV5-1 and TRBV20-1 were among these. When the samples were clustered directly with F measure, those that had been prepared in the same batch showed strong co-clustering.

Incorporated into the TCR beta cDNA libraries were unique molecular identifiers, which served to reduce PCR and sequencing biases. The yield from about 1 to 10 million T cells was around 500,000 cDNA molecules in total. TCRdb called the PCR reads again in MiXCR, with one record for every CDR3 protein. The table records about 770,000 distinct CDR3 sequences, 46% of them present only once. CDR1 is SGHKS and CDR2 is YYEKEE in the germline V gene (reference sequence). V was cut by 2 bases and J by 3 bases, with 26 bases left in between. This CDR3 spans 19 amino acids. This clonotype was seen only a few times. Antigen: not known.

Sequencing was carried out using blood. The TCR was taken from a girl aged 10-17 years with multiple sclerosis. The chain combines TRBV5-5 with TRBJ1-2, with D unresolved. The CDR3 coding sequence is TGTGCCAGCAGCTTCCCCCCTGAGTTTGTGAGGGTTGTCGACTATGGCTACACCTTC. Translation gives CASSFPPEFVRVVDYGYTF.